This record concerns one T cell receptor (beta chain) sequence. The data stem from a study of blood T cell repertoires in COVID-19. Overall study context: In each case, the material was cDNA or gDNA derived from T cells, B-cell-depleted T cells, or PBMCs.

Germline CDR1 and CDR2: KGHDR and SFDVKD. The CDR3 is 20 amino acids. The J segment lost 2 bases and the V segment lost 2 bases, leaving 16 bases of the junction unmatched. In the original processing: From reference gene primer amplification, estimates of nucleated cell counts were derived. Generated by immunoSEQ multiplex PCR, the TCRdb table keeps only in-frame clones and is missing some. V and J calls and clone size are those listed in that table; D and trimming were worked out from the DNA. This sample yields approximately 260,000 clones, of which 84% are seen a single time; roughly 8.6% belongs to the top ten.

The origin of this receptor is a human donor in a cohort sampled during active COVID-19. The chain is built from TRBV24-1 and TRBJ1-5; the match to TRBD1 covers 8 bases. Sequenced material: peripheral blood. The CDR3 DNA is TGTGCCACCAGTGATTCACGGGCCAGGGGGCGCCTCAATGGCAATCAGCCCCAGCATTTT. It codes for CATSDSRARGRLNGNQPQHF.